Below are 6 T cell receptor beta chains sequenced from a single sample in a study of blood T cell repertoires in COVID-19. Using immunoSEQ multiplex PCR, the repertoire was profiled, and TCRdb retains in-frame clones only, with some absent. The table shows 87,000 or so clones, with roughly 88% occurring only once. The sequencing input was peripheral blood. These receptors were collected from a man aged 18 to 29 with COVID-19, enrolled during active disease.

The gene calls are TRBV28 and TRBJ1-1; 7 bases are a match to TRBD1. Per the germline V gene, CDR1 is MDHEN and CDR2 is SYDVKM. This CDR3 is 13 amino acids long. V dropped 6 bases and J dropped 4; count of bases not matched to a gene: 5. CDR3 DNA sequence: TGTGCCAGCAGACAATACAGGGGCACTGAAGCTTTCTTT. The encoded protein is CASRQYRGTEAFF.

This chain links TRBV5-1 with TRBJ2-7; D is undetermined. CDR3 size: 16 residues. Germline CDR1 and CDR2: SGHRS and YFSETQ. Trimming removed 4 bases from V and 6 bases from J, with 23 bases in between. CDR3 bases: TGCGCCAGCAGCGGGCTTAGTACGTCTAAATTATCCGAGCAGTACTTC. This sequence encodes CASSGLSTSKLSEQYF.

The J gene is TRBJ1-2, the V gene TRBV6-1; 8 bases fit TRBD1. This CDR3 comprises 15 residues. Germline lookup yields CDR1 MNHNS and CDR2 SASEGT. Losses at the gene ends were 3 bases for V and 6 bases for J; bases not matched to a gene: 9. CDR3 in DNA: TGTGCCAGCAGTGAGACGGGACAGGAAGGGCATGGCTACACCTTC. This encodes CASSETGQEGHGYTF.

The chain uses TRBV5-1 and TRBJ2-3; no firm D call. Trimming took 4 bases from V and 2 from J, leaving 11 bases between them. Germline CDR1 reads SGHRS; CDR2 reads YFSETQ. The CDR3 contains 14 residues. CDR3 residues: CASSPTIVTDTQYF. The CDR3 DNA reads TGCGCCAGCAGCCCCACCATAGTCACAGATACGCAGTATTTT. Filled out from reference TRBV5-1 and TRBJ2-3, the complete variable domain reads KAGVTQTPRYLIKTRGQQVTLSCSPISGHRSVSWYQQTPGQGLQFLFEYFSETQRNKGNFPGRFSGRQFSNSRSEMNVSTLELGDSALYLCASSPTIVTDTQYFGPGTRLTVL.

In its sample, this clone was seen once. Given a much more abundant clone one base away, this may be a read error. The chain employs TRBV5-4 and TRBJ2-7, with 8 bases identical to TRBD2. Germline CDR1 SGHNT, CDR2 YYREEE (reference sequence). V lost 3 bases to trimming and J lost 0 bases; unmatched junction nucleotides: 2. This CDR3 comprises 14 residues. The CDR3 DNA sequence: TGTGCCAGCAGCTACGGGACTAGCTCCTACGAGCAGTACTTC. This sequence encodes CASSYGTSSYEQYF.

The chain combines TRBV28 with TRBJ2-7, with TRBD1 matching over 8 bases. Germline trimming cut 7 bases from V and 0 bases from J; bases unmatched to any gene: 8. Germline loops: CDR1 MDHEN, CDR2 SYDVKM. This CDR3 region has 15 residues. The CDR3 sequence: CASKIQGGISYEQYF. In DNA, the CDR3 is TGTGCCAGCAAAATACAGGGGGGAATCTCCTACGAGCAGTACTTC.